One sample yielded the 20 T cell receptor beta chains listed below, sequenced in a study of T cell responses to AZD1222 COVID-19 vaccine. Profiling relied on immunoSEQ multiplex PCR, and the TCRdb table lists in-frame clones only, not all of them. The sample yields about 69,000 clones, less than 90% seen once. The specimen comprised peripheral blood, sampled 28 days after the second AZD1222 dose. Receptors were obtained from an adult who received the AZD1222 COVID-19 vaccine.

The rearrangement joins TRBV29-1 to TRBJ1-2; possible D gene TRBD1, 6 bases. The CDR3 runs to 12 residues. The V end lost 4 bases, the J end lost 5 bases, and 11 bases lay between the germline ends. Germline values: CDR1 SQVTM, CDR2 ANQGSEA. CDR3 sequence (DNA): TGCAGCGTTGCTGAGAGGGGGTATGGCTACACCTTC. This codes for CSVAERGYGYTF. Supplemented by reference TRBV29-1 and TRBJ1-2, the full variable domain reads SAVISQKPSRDICQRGTSLTIQCQVDSQVTMMFWYRQQPGQSLTLIATANQGSEATYESGFVIDKFPISRPNLTFSTLTVSNMSPEDSSIYLCSVAERGYGYTFGSGTRLTVV.

The J gene is TRBJ2-4, the V gene TRBV5-6; D is ambiguous. The germline CDR1 and CDR2 sequences are SGHDT and YYEEEE. CDR3 size: 18 residues. The V gene lost 3 bases and the J gene lost 0 bases, with 19 bases spanning the gap. CDR3 DNA sequence: TGTGCCAGCAGCTCGCTAATACCCACCAAGCTAGCCAAAAACATTCAGTACTTC. Translating gives CASSSLIPTKLAKNIQYF.

CDR3 DNA sequence: TGTGCCAGCAGTCCCCCCCAGGGACTGAACACTGAAGCTTTCTTT. It is translated as CASSPPQGLNTEAFF. The J gene is TRBJ1-1, the V gene TRBV6-6; tentatively, D is TRBD1 (5 bases). This CDR3 region has 15 residues. V was cut by 5 bases and J by 0 bases, with 13 bases left in between. The germline V gene has CDR1 MNHNY and CDR2 SVGAGI (reference sequence).

The chain is built from TRBV10-3 and TRBJ2-1; no reliable D call. The CDR3 totals 13 residues. V lost 8 bases to trimming and J lost 8 bases, with 16 bases between them. Germline V gives CDR1 ENHRY, CDR2 SYGVKD. CDR3 sequence (DNA): TGTGCCATCGCAGGAAGTAGTAGAGATGAGCAGTTCTTC. Protein product: CAIAGSSRDEQFF.

The genes are TRBV9 and TRBJ2-2; D uncertain. V lost 0 bases to trimming and J lost 4 bases, with 1 base between them. The CDR3 runs to 12 residues. In germline, CDR1 is SGDLS, CDR2 YYNGEE. The CDR3 spells CASSVGTGELFF. The CDR3, as DNA: TGTGCCAGCAGCGTAGGCACCGGGGAGCTGTTTTTT. Supplemented by reference TRBV9 and TRBJ2-2, the full variable domain reads DSGVTQTPKHLITATGQRVTLRCSPRSGDLSVYWYQQSLDQGLQFLIQYYNGEERAKGNILERFSAQQFPDLHSELNLSSLELGDSALYFCASSVGTGELFFGEGSRLTVL.

The chain employs TRBV7-3 and TRBJ2-3, with D perhaps matching TRBD1 or TRBD2 (5 bases each). CDR3 length: 16 residues. The V gene lost 1 base and the J gene lost 1 base, with 12 bases spanning the gap. Germline V gene lookup returns CDR1 SGHTA and CDR2 FQGTGA. In DNA, the CDR3 is TGTGCCAGCAGCTTAATGGGGGTAAGGGGCACAGATACGCAGTATTTT. Residues: CASSLMGVRGTDTQYF.

This chain links TRBV6-5 with TRBJ2-7; D uncertain. Germline V gene lookup returns CDR1 MNHEY and CDR2 SVGAGI. This CDR3 has 15 residues. V lost 0 bases, J lost 6 bases, and 15 bases lay in between. CDR3 sequence: CASSYSGLRPGEQYF. The CDR3 DNA reads TGTGCCAGCAGTTACTCGGGGTTACGGCCGGGCGAGCAGTACTTC.

The rearrangement uses TRBV27 and TRBJ1-5; TRBD1 is a possible D gene (6 bases). Germline CDR1 MNHEY, CDR2 SMNVEV (reference sequence). Trimming removed 4 bases at V and 3 bases at J, with 7 bases between. CDR3 size: 13 residues. In DNA, the CDR3 is TGTGCCAGCAGTTCAGGGGACAATCAGCCCCAGCATTTT. It translates to CASSSGDNQPQHF.

The rearrangement uses TRBV10-3 and TRBJ2-1; D call uncertain. The CDR3 is made up of 12 amino acids. Germline V gene data show CDR1 as ENHRY and CDR2 as SYGVKD. The V end was cut by 1 base, the J end by 8 bases, with 6 bases between. The DNA for the CDR3 is TGTGCCATCAGTGAGTTTACGGATGAGCAGTTCTTC. This sequence encodes CAISEFTDEQFF.

The rearrangement joins TRBV6-5 to TRBJ2-2, with TRBD1 identical over 9 bases. With 4 bases clipped from V and 6 bases from J, the junction kept 9 bases outside the gene matches. The CDR3 runs to 16 residues. In germline, CDR1 is MNHEY, CDR2 SVGAGI. The DNA for the CDR3 is TGTGCCAGCAGTTTCGCAGGGACAGGGAGGCCCGGGGAGCTGTTTTTT. Translating gives CASSFAGTGRPGELFF.

In regard to this clone: A read error may produce the germline difference seen at one junction end. J is TRBJ2-1 and V is TRBV5-1; 9 nucleotides match TRBD1. Germline CDR1 is SGHRS and CDR2 is YFSETQ. CDR3 length: 17 residues. In DNA, the CDR3 is TGCGCCAGCAGCCAAAGCCCGGGACAGGGAGGAGTGAATGAACAGTTCTTC. Encoded protein: CASSQSPGQGGVNEQFF.

The CDR3: CASSQLWTGNTGELFF. The CDR3 DNA is TGTGCCAGCAGCCAACTTTGGACAGGGAACACCGGGGAGCTGTTTTTT. The J gene is TRBJ2-2, the V gene TRBV3-1 (or the pseudogene TRBV3-2); the match to TRBD1 covers 7 bases. This CDR3 has 16 residues. The germline gives CDR1 LGHDT, CDR2 YNNKEL (reference sequence). The V gene end was trimmed by 2 bases and the J gene end by 1 base; junction bases not matched to a gene: 4.

This clone occurred once. The CDR3 nucleotides read TGTGCCAGCAGCCAAGATTGGTCGGGAACATCGTACAATGAGCAGTTCTTC. Translated, it gives CASSQDWSGTSYNEQFF. This chain uses TRBV3-1 (or the pseudogene TRBV3-2) with TRBJ2-1, with D tentatively TRBD2 (5 bases). V gave up 0 bases and J gave up 4 bases, with 16 bases separating them. This CDR3 contains 17 residues. Looked up from germline, CDR1 is LGHDT and CDR2 is YNNKEL (reference sequence).

The V gene is TRBV5-4, the J gene TRBJ2-1, with TRBD1 identical over 7 bases. The CDR3 has 15 residues. With 4 bases clipped from V and 7 bases from J, the junction kept 11 bases outside the gene matches. The germline V gene has CDR1 SGHNT and CDR2 YYREEE (reference sequence). The CDR3 DNA reads TGTGCCAGCAGCCTAGACCAGGGGGAGTGGAATGAGCAGTTCTTC. This sequence encodes CASSLDQGEWNEQFF.

This clone was counted a single time. The chain has TRBV7-9 and TRBJ2-7; TRBD1 matches at 8 bases. The CDR3 is 15 residues long. CDR1 SEHNR and CDR2 FQNEAQ come from the germline V gene (reference sequence). V dropped 2 bases and J dropped 7; count of bases not matched to a gene: 10. This CDR3 is CASSLFGQGPGEQYF. CDR3 coding DNA: TGTGCCAGCAGCTTATTTGGACAGGGACCTGGGGAGCAGTACTTC. The variable domain in full, completed from reference TRBV7-9 and TRBJ2-7, reads DTGVSQNPRHKITKRGQNVTFRCDPISEHNRLYWYRQTLGQGPEFLTYFQNEAQLEKSRLLSDRFSAERPKGSFSTLEIQRTEQGDSAMYLCASSLFGQGPGEQYFGPGTRLTVT.

The J gene is TRBJ1-2, the V gene TRBV13, with TRBD1 identical over 7 bases. Germline CDR1 reads PRHDT; CDR2 reads FYEKMQ (reference sequence). Germline trimming cut 6 bases from V and 2 bases from J; bases unmatched to any gene: 6. The CDR3 consists of 14 residues. CDR3 DNA sequence: TGTGCCAGCAGATTCGGGACAGTCAACTATGGCTACACCTTC. It yields the protein CASRFGTVNYGYTF.

V gene TRBV27 combines with J gene TRBJ1-6, with unresolved D. Deletions cut 8 bases from V and 10 bases from J, with 12 bases between. The CDR3 consists of 12 residues. Germline values: CDR1 MNHEY, CDR2 SMNVEV (reference sequence). The CDR3 DNA follows: TGTGCCAGCGGCTGGGTCGGATCACCCCTCCACTTT. Translated: CASGWVGSPLHF.

This clone was observed a handful of times. The chain combines TRBV7-9 with TRBJ1-4; possibly TRBD1 for D (5 bases). CDR3 length: 15 amino acids. CDR1 and CDR2 (germline): SEHNR, FQNEAQ (reference sequence). V was pared by 8 bases and J by 8 bases, with 21 bases between. The CDR3 coding sequence is TGTGCCAGCGCGGAGCAGAGGGGTATCCGGGAAAAACTGTTTTTT. It is translated as CASAEQRGIREKLFF.

The chain combines TRBV6-6 with TRBJ2-7; no clear D. The CDR3 has 13 residues. Germline V lookup: CDR1 MNHNY, CDR2 SVGAGI (reference sequence). V was clipped by 6 bases and J by 1 base, with 10 bases between them. The CDR3 nucleotides are TGTGCCAGCAGCCTTGGGCCATCCTACGAGCAGTACTTC. Amino acid sequence: CASSLGPSYEQYF.

V is TRBV12-3 or TRBV12-4 and J is TRBJ1-3; D unclear. The V and J ends lost 6 bases and 3 bases respectively, with 6 bases between them. The CDR3 runs 12 residues. The CDR3 protein is CASREVGNTIYF. The CDR3, as DNA: TGTGCCAGCAGAGAGGTTGGAAACACCATATATTTT.